Listed below are T cell receptor beta chains from one sample, sequenced in a study of cytomegalovirus exposure and HLA in healthy donors. Produced via immunoSEQ multiplex PCR; TCRdb's table is partial and in-frame only. This table has about 110,000 clones, more than 65% appearing once. Sample: PBMCs. Receptors originate from a man aged 25-45 years in good health and CMV-seronegative. CDR3s include the opening cysteine and the closing phenylalanine or tryptophan. D genes are given only for firm matches. Some rows have no size entry. The others give once, few or many, or a class for an expanded clone.

.	TRBV7-2	.	TRBJ2-2	TGTGCCAGCAGTCTAGGGGGTGTGTCCACCGGGGAGCTGTTTTTT	CASSLGGVSTGELFF
.	TRBV6-4	.	TRBJ1-5	TGTGCCAGCAGTAGGGAAGCGGGGCAGCCCCAGCATTTT	CASSREAGQPQHF
.	TRBV19	.	TRBJ2-7	TGTGCCAGTAGTATAAACAGGGTCCCCTACGAGCAGTACTTC	CASSINRVPYEQYF
TRBD2	TRBV18	few	TRBJ2-7	TGTGCCAGCGGGGGACTAGCGGTAGCGGGGGAGTACGAGCAGTACTTC	CASGGLAVAGEYEQYF
TRBD1	TRBV5-4	.	TRBJ1-2	TGTGCCAGCAGCTTTCCCAGGGGGCTTGGCTACACCTTC	CASSFPRGLGYTF
.	TRBV5-6	.	TRBJ1-5	TGTGCCAGCAGCTTGGCCCTTAATCAGCCCCAGCATTTT	CASSLALNQPQHF
TRBD1	TRBV7-2	.	TRBJ2-2	TGTGCCAGCAGCTTAGGGGGGACAGGGGGGGAGCTGTTTTTT	CASSLGGTGGELFF
TRBD2	TRBV11-2	many	TRBJ2-1	TGTGCCAGCAGCCCTCTTAGCGGGAAAGGTTACAATGAGCAGTTCTTC	CASSPLSGKGYNEQFF
.	TRBV5-1	.	TRBJ2-7	TGCGCCAGCAGCTTTGGTGGGAGTGTTTACGAGCAGTACTTC	CASSFGGSVYEQYF
.	TRBV28	.	TRBJ2-7	TGTGCCAGCAGTCCCACGCGGCAGGGGTATTCCCACGAGCAGTACTTC	CASSPTRQGYSHEQYF
.	TRBV19	.	TRBJ2-7	TGTGCCAGTAGTGCCCCCCGGGACACGGGCTACGAGCAGTACTTC	CASSAPRDTGYEQYF
.	TRBV2	few	TRBJ2-6	TGTGCCAGCGGGCCCTTTTCCTCTGGGGCCAACGTCCTGACTTTC	CASGPFSSGANVLTF
.	TRBV6-5	once	TRBJ1-2	TGTGCCAGCAGTCCTCAGACTGGCCTTACCTATGGCTACACCTTC	CASSPQTGLTYGYTF
TRBD1	TRBV18	.	TRBJ2-2	TGTGCCAGCTCACCAAACCGGGACAGTGACACCGGGGAGCTGTTTTTT	CASSPNRDSDTGELFF
TRBD1	TRBV16	few	TRBJ2-7	TGTGCCAGCAGCCAATCGGGGACAGGGCGAAACCACGAGCAGTACTTC	CASSQSGTGRNHEQYF
.	TRBV2	.	TRBJ2-7	TGTGCCAGCAGTCTACAGGTTTCCTACGAGCAGTACTTC	CASSLQVSYEQYF
.	TRBV6-1	.	TRBJ1-1	TGTGCCAGCACTTGGACGAGGGACACTGAAGCTTTCTTT	CASTWTRDTEAFF